These T cell receptor beta chains were read from a single sample in a study of blood T cell repertoires in COVID-19. Clones were read by immunoSEQ multiplex PCR, and TCRdb kept only the in-frame ones, dropping some. The profile shows over 350,000 clones, around nine tenths of them singletons. The material sequenced was peripheral blood. Every receptor here comes from a woman under 40 with acute or convalescent COVID-19. The CDR3 runs from the conserved cysteine through the conserved F or W. D genes are given only for firm matches. Size is omitted from some rows. Given values are once, few, many or a class for expanded clones.

j_call: TRBJ2-3; d_call: NA; cdr3_length: 14; v_call: TRBV7-3; clone_size: few; cdr3_nt: TGTGCCAGCAGCTTAAGAGGAGGCACAGATACGCAGTATTTT; cdr3_aa: CASSLRGGTDTQYF
j_call: TRBJ1-6; d_call: TRBD1; cdr3_length: 15; v_call: TRBV6-5; clone_size: few; cdr3_nt: TGTGCCAGCAGTTATAGGTTTCAGGGGGTCTCACCCCTCCACTTT; cdr3_aa: CASSYRFQGVSPLHF
j_call: TRBJ2-1; d_call: TRBD1; cdr3_length: 15; v_call: TRBV6-5; clone_size: NA; cdr3_nt: TGTGCCAGCACCAAGGGACAGGCAACCTACAATGAGCAGTTCTTC; cdr3_aa: CASTKGQATYNEQFF
j_call: TRBJ1-5; d_call: NA; cdr3_length: 15; v_call: TRBV19; clone_size: NA; cdr3_nt: TGTGCCAGTAGTATATCGGAGGGGAGCAATCAGCCCCAGCATTTT; cdr3_aa: CASSISEGSNQPQHF
j_call: TRBJ2-6; d_call: TRBD1; cdr3_length: 18; v_call: TRBV18; clone_size: NA; cdr3_nt: TGTGCCAGCTCACCGCTCCGGGACAGGACCTCTGGGGCCAACGTCCTGACTTTC; cdr3_aa: CASSPLRDRTSGANVLTF
j_call: TRBJ2-1; d_call: TRBD2; cdr3_length: 15; v_call: TRBV4-2; clone_size: NA; cdr3_nt: TGTGCCAGCAGCCAGGGGCTAGCGGGGGGGAGTGAGCAGTTCTTC; cdr3_aa: CASSQGLAGGSEQFF
j_call: TRBJ1-4; d_call: NA; cdr3_length: 12; v_call: TRBV7-9; clone_size: NA; cdr3_nt: TGTGCCAGCAGCCTCGGGGATGAAAAACTGTTTTTT; cdr3_aa: CASSLGDEKLFF
j_call: TRBJ1-5; d_call: TRBD1; cdr3_length: 14; v_call: TRBV7-6; clone_size: NA; cdr3_nt: TGTGCCCGCCCTTGGACAGGAGGGAATCAGCCCCAGCATTTT; cdr3_aa: CARPWTGGNQPQHF
j_call: TRBJ1-2; d_call: TRBD1; cdr3_length: 15; v_call: TRBV19; clone_size: NA; cdr3_nt: TGTGCCAGTAGTCCTACGGACAGGGATTCTTATGGCTACACCTTC; cdr3_aa: CASSPTDRDSYGYTF
j_call: TRBJ2-7; d_call: TRBD1; cdr3_length: 13; v_call: TRBV28; clone_size: once; cdr3_nt: TGTGCCAGCAACCACGGACAGGCCTACGAGCAGTACTTC; cdr3_aa: CASNHGQAYEQYF